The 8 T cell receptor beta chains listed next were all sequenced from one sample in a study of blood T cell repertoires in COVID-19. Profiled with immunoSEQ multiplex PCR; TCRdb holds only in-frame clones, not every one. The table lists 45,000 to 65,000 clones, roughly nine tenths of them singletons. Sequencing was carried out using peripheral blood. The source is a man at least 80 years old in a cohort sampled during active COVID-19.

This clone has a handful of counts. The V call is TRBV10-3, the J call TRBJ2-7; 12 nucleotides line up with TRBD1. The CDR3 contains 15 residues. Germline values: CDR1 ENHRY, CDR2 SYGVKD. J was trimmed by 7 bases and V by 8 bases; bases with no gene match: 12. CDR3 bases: TGTGCCATCTGGGAACCGGGACAGGGGGCAGGGGAGCAGTACTTC. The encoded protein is CAIWEPGQGAGEQYF.

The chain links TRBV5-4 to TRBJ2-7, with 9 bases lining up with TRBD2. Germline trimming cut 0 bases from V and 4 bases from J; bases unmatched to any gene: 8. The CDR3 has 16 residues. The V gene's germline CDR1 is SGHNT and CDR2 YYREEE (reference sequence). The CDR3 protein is CASSLGASGIIYEQYF. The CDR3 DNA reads TGTGCCAGCAGCTTGGGGGCTAGCGGGATCATATACGAGCAGTACTTC. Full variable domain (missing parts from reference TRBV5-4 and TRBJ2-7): ETGVTQSPTHLIKTRGQQVTLRCSSQSGHNTVSWYQQALGQGPQFIFQYYREEENGRGNFPPRFSGLQFPNYSSELNVNALELDDSALYLCASSLGASGIIYEQYFGPGTRLTVT.

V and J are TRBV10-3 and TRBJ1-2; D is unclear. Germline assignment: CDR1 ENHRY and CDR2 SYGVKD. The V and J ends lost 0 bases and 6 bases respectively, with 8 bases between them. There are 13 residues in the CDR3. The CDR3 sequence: CAISESRTNGYTF. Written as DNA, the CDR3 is TGTGCCATCAGTGAGTCGCGGACTAATGGCTACACCTTC.

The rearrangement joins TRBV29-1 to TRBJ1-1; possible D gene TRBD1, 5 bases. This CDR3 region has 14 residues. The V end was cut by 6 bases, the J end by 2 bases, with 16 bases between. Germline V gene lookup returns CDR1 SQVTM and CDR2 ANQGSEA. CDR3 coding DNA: TGCAGCGTCAGGGCTGGGAACACTAACACTGAAGCTTTCTTT. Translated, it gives CSVRAGNTNTEAFF. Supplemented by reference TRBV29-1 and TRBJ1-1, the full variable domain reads SAVISQKPSRDICQRGTSLTIQCQVDSQVTMMFWYRQQPGQSLTLIATANQGSEATYESGFVIDKFPISRPNLTFSTLTVSNMSPEDSSIYLCSVRAGNTNTEAFFGQGTRLTVV.

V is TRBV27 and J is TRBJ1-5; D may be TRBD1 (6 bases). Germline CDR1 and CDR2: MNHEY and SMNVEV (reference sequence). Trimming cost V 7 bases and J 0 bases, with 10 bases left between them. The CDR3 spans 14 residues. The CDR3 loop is CASKGGISNQPQHF. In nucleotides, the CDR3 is TGTGCCAGCAAGGGGGGGATTAGCAATCAGCCCCAGCATTTT.

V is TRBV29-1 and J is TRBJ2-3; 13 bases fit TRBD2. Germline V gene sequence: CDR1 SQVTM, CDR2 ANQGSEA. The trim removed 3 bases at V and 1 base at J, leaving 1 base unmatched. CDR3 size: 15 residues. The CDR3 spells CSVEGTSGGTDTQYF. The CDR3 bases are TGCAGCGTTGAGGGGACTAGCGGGGGCACAGATACGCAGTATTTT.

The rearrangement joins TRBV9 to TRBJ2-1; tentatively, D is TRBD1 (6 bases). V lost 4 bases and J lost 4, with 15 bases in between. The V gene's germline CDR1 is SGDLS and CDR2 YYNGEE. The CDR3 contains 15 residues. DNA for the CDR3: TGTGCCAGCAGCACCCTGACAGGACAGTACAATGAGCAGTTCTTC. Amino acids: CASSTLTGQYNEQFF.

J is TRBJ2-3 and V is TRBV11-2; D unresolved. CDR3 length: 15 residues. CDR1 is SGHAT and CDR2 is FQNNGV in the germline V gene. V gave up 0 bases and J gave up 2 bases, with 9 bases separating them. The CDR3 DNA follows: TGTGCCAGCAGCTTAGATAGATCACCCACAGATACGCAGTATTTT. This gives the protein CASSLDRSPTDTQYF.